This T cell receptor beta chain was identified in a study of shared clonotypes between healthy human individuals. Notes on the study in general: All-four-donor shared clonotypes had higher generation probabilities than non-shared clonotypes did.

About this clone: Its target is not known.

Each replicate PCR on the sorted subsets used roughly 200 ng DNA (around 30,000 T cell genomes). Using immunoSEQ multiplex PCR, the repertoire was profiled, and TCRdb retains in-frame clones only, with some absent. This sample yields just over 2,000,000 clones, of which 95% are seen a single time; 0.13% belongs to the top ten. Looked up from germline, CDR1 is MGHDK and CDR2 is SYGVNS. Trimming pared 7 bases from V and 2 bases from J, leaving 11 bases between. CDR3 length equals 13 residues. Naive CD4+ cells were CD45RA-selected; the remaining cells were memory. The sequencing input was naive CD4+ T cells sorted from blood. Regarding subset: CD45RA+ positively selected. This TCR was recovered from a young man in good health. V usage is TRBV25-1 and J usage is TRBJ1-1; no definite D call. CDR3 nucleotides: TGTGCCAGCACTGACGGACTTAACACTGAAGCTTTCTTT. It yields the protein CASTDGLNTEAFF.